This record concerns one TCR beta chain sequence. The data belong to a study of blood T cell repertoires in COVID-19. Across the whole study: There were acute and convalescent COVID-19 samples, and they came from the United States, Italy and Spain.

This CDR3 contains 17 residues. Trimming stripped 2 bases from V and 8 bases from J, with 24 bases between. CDR1 MDHEN and CDR2 SYDVKM come from the germline V gene. In the original workflow: Quantification of nucleated cells was approximated via reference gene primer amplification. Clones were read by immunoSEQ multiplex PCR, and TCRdb kept only the in-frame ones, dropping some. D and trimming come from the DNA, and the V and J calls and clone size come from that table. The sample contains around 200,000 clones, less than 90% of which appear only once. The V gene is TRBV28, the J gene TRBJ1-2; perhaps TRBD1 as D (5 bases). This TCR was recovered from a man between 65 and 85 years old with active or convalescent COVID-19. The sequenced sample was peripheral blood. The CDR3 region is CASSLSGGGTPSFGYTF. Written as DNA, the CDR3 is TGTGCCAGCAGTTTAAGTGGGGGGGGGACCCCCTCCTTCGGCTACACCTTC.